This TCR beta chain stems from a study of cytomegalovirus exposure and HLA in healthy donors. Study-wide findings and caveats: Most TCR beta V segments were productive about 87% or about 30% of the time in an earlier analysis. Later analysis showed most CMV-associated TCR beta chains appearing HLA-restricted. Reports indicate that TCR beta sequences accurately predicted the HLA-A and HLA-B alleles of most subjects.

The CDR3 loop spans 13 amino acids. Germline CDR1 is MNHEY and CDR2 is SMNVEV (reference sequence). Vbeta (60) and Jbeta (13) primers were used in the PCR. As handled by the study authors: Later analysis identified roughly 84 million unique TCR beta chains, around 10 million shared. The table came from immunoSEQ multiplex PCR; TCRdb's copy has only in-frame clones and leaves some out. That table supplies the V and J calls and clone size; D and trimming were determined from the DNA. Among over 250,000 clones listed, roughly 70% were seen once. Points on this clone: Antigen specificity is unknown. One junction end disagrees with the germline gene, perhaps due to a read error.

The receptor comes from a female donor in good health and CMV-seronegative. The chain carries TRBV27 and TRBJ1-2; TRBD1 matches 8 bases. Sequences were obtained from PBMCs. CDR3 protein: CASSVGTGYGHTF. The DNA of the CDR3 is TGTGCCAGCAGTGTCGGGACAGGCTATGGCCACACCTTC.